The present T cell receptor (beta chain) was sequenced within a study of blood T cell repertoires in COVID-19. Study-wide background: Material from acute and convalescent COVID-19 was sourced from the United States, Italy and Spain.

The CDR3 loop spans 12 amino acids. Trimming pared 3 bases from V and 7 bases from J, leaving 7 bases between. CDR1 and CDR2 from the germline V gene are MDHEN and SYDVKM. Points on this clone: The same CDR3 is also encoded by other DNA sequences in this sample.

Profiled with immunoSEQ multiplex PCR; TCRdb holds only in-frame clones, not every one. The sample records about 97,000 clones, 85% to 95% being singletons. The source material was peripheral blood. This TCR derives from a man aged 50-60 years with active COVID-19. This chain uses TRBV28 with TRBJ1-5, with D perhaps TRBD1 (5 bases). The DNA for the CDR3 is TGTGCCAGCAGTTTCGGGGGACAGCCCCAGCATTTT. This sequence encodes CASSFGGQPQHF.